This TCR beta chain was identified during a study of CD4 T cells in relation to SARS-CoV-2 and coronaviruses. Sequenced by immunoSEQ multiplex PCR; TCRdb stores in-frame clones only, minus some. The data show 15,000 to 20,000 clones, 78% seen once. On this clone itself: Antigen: not known.

Before the COVID-19 pandemic, during about 2010-2018, CD4+ T cells were taken from unexposed donors. Isolation of CD4+ T cells took place after 10 days in culture. Per the germline V gene, CDR1 is WNHNN and CDR2 is SYGVQD (reference sequence). The CDR3 has 18 residues. Trimming took off 3 bases at V and 5 bases at J, with 26 bases between the two ends. The V gene is TRBV10-1, the J gene TRBJ2-7; no reliable D call. Sequencing used CD4+ T cells from PBMCs, cultured in vitro. The clonotype originates from a human donor in good health. The CDR3 loop reads CASSDRRHPAGEVDEQYF. The CDR3, as DNA: TGCGCCAGCAGTGACCGGAGACACCCGGCCGGAGAGGTTGACGAGCAGTACTTC.